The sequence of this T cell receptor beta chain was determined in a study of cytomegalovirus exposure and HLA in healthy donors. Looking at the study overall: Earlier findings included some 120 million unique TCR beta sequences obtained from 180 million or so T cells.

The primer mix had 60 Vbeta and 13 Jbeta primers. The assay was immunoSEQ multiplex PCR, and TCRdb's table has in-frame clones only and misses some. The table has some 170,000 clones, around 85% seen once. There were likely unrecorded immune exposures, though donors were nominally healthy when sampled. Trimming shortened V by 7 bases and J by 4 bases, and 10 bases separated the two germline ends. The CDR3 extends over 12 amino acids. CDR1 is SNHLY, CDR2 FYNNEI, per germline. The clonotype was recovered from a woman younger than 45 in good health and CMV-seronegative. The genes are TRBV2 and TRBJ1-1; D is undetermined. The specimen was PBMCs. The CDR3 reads CASTKSSTEAFF. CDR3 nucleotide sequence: TGTGCCAGCACCAAAAGTAGCACTGAAGCTTTCTTT.